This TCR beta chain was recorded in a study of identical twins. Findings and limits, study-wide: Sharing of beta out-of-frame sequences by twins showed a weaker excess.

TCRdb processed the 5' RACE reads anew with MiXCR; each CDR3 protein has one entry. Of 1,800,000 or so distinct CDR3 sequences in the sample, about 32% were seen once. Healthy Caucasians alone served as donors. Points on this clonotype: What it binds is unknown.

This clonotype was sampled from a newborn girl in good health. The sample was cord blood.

CDR3 region: CASSVLVPQETQYF. The CDR3 DNA reads TGTGCCAGCAGTGTATTAGTACCTCAAGAGACCCAGTACTTC. The chain employs TRBV12-3 or TRBV12-4 and TRBJ2-5; D remains unclear. V was shortened by 5 bases and J by 2 bases, with 12 bases between the two germline ends. This CDR3 has 14 amino acids.